Given below is one T cell receptor beta chain in context. This entry is derived from a study of technical replicates of blood from several donors. Here immunoSEQ multiplex PCR was the method, and the copy in TCRdb shows in-frame clones only, minus some. Of about 75,000 clones in the sample, 91% were seen once. In germline, CDR1 is LNHDA, CDR2 SQIVND (reference sequence). This CDR3 is 13 amino acids long. V was clipped by 3 bases and J by 7 bases, with 10 bases between them. The chain couples TRBV19 to TRBJ2-1; D uncertain. The receptor was derived from a human donor in good health. Some clones in this sample may be carry-over from other donors' samples. The sample comprised T cells isolated from PBMCs. The CDR3 sequence: CASSIQSGNEQFF. CDR3 coding DNA: TGTGCCAGTAGTATTCAGTCCGGGAATGAGCAGTTCTTC. Full variable domain (missing parts from reference TRBV19 and TRBJ2-1): DGGITQSPKYLFRKEGQNVTLSCEQNLNHDAMYWYRQDPGQGLRLIYYSQIVNDFQKGDIAEGYSVSREKKESFPLTVTSAQKNPTAFYLCASSIQSGNEQFFGPGTRLTVL.